Shown below are 6 T cell receptor beta chains from a single sample sequenced in a study of blood T cells in healthy people across ages. It was with a sample-barcoded 5' primer and a J-beta primer mix that a second PCR of roughly 7 to 12 cycles was run. TCRdb fed the 5' RACE reads into MiXCR, producing one record per CDR3 protein. Of 540,000 or so distinct CDR3 sequences listed, less than 25% are singletons. These data were likewise used in another study, on T cells of mothers and their children.

The sample taken for sequencing was blood. These receptors all come from a boy between 10 and 17 years old in good health.

This clonotype was detected a few times. One end of the junction does not line up with germline, which may come from a read error. The CDR3 protein is CASSLTGRSSNEQFF. CDR3 sequence (DNA): TGTGCCAGCAGCTTAACGGGGAGGTCCTCCAATGAGCAGTTCTTC. The rearrangement joins TRBV7-3 to TRBJ2-5, with D tentatively TRBD2 (6 bases). The DNA matches TRBJ2-1 better at its end, which makes the J call doubtful. The CDR3 contains 15 residues. Germline values: CDR1 SGHTA, CDR2 FQGTGA.

In this sample, this clonotype turned up a few times. The gene calls are TRBV29-1 and TRBJ2-4; D perhaps matches TRBD2 (5 bases). The CDR3 length is 14 residues. The germline V and J ends were trimmed by 6 bases and 7 bases, with 19 bases remaining between them. The V gene's germline CDR1 is SQVTM and CDR2 ANQGSEA. CDR3 bases: TGCAGCGTCCGTCTAGATTTCGGGGAGAACATTCAGTACTTC. The encoded protein is CSVRLDFGENIQYF.

The chain carries TRBV9 and TRBJ1-1, with 7 bases identical to TRBD1. The CDR3 totals 14 residues. Germline lookup yields CDR1 SGDLS and CDR2 YYNGEE. Losses at the gene ends were 3 bases for V and 0 bases for J; bases not matched to a gene: 2. CDR3 loop: CASSETGLNTEAFF. DNA for the CDR3: TGTGCCAGCAGCGAGACAGGGCTGAACACTGAAGCTTTCTTT.

The chain combines TRBV27 with TRBJ2-1, with D uncertain. Germline V gene sequence: CDR1 MNHEY, CDR2 SMNVEV (reference sequence). The CDR3 sequence is 16 residues long. V dropped 5 bases and J dropped 5 bases, with 19 bases sitting between them. Here the CDR3 DNA reads TGTGCCAGCAGTGCCCTAAGGCCGCTGGGGAACAATGAGCAGTTCTTC. Protein sequence: CASSALRPLGNNEQFF.

This rearrangement joins TRBV12-3 or TRBV12-4 to TRBJ1-4; D is ambiguous. The CDR3 is 13 amino acids. The V end was cut by 3 bases, the J end by 8 bases, with 10 bases between. CDR3 in DNA: TGTGCCAGCAGTTTGGCCCGAGGAGAAAAACTGTTTTTT. Residues: CASSLARGEKLFF.

V gene TRBV5-1 combines with J gene TRBJ2-7, with 10 bases identical to TRBD1. V trimming: 4 bases; J trimming: 3 bases; junction bases outside the gene matches: 4. Germline V gene sequence: CDR1 SGHRS, CDR2 YFSETQ. The length of the CDR3 is 14 residues. CDR3 nucleotides: TGCGCCAGCAGCGGGACAGGGGTCAACTACGAGCAGTACTTC. This encodes CASSGTGVNYEQYF. Supplemented by reference TRBV5-1 and TRBJ2-7, the full variable domain reads KAGVTQTPRYLIKTRGQQVTLSCSPISGHRSVSWYQQTPGQGLQFLFEYFSETQRNKGNFPGRFSGRQFSNSRSEMNVSTLELGDSALYLCASSGTGVNYEQYFGPGTRLTVT.